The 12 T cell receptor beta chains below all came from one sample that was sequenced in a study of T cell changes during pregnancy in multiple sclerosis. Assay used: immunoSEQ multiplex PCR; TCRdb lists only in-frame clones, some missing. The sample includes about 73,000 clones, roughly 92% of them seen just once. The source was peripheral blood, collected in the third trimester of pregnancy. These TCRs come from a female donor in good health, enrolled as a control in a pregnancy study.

The CDR3 nucleotides read TGTGCCAGCTCACCGGGCGGGGGCGATAACACAGATACGCAGTATTTT. This encodes CASSPGGGDNTDTQYF. The chain is built from TRBV18 and TRBJ2-3; possible D gene TRBD2, 7 bases. The ends were cut back, 3 bases at V and 2 bases at J, with 15 bases in the middle. The CDR3 runs 16 residues. In germline, CDR1 is KGHSH, CDR2 LQKENI.

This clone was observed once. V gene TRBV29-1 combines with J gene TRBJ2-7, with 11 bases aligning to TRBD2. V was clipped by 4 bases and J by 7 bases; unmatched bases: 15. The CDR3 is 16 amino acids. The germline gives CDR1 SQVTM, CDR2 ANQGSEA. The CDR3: CSVAVSGRAHRREQYF. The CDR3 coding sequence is TGCAGCGTTGCGGTTAGCGGGAGGGCCCATAGGAGGGAGCAGTACTTC.

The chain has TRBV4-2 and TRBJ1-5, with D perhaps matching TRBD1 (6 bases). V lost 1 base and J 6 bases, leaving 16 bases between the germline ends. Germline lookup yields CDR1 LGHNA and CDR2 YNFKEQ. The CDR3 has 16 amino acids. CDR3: CASSQGRGANGQPQHF. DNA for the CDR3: TGTGCCAGCAGCCAAGGGCGGGGGGCAAACGGTCAGCCCCAGCATTTT.

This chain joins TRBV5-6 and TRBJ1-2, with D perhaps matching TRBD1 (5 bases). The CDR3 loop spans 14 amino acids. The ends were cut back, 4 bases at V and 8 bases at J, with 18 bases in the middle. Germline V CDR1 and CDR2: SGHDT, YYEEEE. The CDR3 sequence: CASSLWGVGIGYTF. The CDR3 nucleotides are TGTGCCAGCAGCCTCTGGGGGGTCGGTATAGGCTACACCTTC. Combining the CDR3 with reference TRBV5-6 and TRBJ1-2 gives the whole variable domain DAGVTQSPTHLIKTRGQQVTLRCSPKSGHDTVSWYQQALGQGPQFIFQYYEEEERQRGNFPDRFSGHQFPNYSSELNVNALLLGDSALYLCASSLWGVGIGYTFGSGTRLTVV.

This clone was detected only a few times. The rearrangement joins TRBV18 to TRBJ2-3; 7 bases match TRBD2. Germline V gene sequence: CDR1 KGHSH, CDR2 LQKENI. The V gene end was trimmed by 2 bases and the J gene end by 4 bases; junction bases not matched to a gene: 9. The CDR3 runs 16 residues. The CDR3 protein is CASSPEASGRSDTQYF. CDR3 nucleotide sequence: TGTGCCAGCTCACCAGAGGCTAGCGGCAGGTCAGATACGCAGTATTTT.

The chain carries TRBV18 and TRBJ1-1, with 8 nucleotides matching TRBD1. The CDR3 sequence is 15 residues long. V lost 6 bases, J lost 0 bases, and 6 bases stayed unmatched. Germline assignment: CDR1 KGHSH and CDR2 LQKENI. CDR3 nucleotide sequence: TGTGCCAGCTCTACAGGGGGAGTCATGAACACTGAAGCTTTCTTT. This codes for CASSTGGVMNTEAFF.

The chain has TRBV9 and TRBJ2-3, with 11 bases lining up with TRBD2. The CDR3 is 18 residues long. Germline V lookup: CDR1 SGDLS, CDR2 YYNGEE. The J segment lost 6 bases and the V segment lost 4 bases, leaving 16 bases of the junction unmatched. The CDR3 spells CASSTDGASGRFPDTQYF. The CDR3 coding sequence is TGTGCCAGCAGCACAGATGGGGCTAGCGGGAGGTTCCCCGATACGCAGTATTTT.

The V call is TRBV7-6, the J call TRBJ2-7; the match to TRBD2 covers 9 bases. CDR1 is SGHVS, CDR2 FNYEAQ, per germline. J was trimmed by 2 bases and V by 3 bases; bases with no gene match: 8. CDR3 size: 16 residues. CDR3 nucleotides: TGTGCCAGCAGCTTGCCACAACTAGCGGGCACCTACGAGCAGTACTTC. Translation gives CASSLPQLAGTYEQYF. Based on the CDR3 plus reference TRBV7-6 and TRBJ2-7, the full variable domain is GAGVSQSPRYKVTKRGQDVALRCDPISGHVSLYWYRQALGQGPEFLTYFNYEAQQDKSGLPNDRFSAERPEGSISTLTIQRTEQRDSAMYRCASSLPQLAGTYEQYFGPGTRLTVT.

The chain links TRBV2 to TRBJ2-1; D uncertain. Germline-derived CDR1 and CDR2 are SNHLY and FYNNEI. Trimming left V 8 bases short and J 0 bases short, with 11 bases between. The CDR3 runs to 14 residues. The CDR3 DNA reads TGTGCCAGCCTAAGACTGGCCTCCTACAATGAGCAGTTCTTC. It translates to CASLRLASYNEQFF.

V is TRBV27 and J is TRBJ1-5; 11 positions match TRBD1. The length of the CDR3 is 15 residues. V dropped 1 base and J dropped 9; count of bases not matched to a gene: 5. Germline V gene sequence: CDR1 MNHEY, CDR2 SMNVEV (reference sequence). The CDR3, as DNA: TGTGCCAGCAGTTTATTTGGGACAGGGGGATCGCCCCAGCATTTT. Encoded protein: CASSLFGTGGSPQHF.

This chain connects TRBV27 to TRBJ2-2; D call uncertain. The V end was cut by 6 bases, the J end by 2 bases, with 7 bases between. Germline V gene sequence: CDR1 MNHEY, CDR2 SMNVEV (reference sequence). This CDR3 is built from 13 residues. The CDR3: CASSPTNTGELFF. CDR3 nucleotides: TGTGCCAGCAGCCCTACTAACACCGGGGAGCTGTTTTTT.

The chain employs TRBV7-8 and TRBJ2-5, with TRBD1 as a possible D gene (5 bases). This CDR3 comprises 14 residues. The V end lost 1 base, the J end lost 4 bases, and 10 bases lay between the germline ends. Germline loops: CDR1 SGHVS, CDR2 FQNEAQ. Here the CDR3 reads CASSLEGVSETQYF. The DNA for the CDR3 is TGTGCCAGCAGCTTAGAAGGGGTCTCAGAGACCCAGTACTTC.